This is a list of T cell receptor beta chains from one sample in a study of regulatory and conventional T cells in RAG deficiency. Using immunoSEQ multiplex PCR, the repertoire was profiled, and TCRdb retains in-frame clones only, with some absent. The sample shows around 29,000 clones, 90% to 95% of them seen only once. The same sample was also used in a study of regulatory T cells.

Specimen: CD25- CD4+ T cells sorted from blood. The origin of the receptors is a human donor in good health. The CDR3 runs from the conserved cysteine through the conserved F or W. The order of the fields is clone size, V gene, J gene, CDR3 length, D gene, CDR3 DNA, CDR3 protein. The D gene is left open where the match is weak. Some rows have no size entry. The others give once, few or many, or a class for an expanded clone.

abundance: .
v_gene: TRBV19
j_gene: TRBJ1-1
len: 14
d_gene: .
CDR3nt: TGTGCCAGTGCCCGGGACACATTGAACACTGAAGCTTTCTTT
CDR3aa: CASARDTLNTEAFF

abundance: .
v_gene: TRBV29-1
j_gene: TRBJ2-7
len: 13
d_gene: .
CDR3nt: TGCAGCGTTGGCGGCGCGGTGGGCTACGAGCAGTACTTC
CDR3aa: CSVGGAVGYEQYF

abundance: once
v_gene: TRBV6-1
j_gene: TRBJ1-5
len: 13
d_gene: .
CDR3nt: TGTGCCAGCAGTGAGCAGTACAATCAGCCCCAGCATTTT
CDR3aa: CASSEQYNQPQHF

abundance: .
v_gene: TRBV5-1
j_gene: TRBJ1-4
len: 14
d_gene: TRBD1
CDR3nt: TGCGCCAGCACCACAGGGGCCTCTAATGAAAAACTGTTTTTT
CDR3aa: CASTTGASNEKLFF

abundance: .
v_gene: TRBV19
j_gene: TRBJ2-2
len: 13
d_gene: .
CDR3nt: TGTGCCAGTAGTATATCGGGAGCCGGGGAGCTGTTTTTT
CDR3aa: CASSISGAGELFF

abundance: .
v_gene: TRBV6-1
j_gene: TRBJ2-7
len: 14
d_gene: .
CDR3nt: TGTGCCACTCTGGATCGTAGGACACCCTACGAGCAGTACTTC
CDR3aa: CATLDRRTPYEQYF

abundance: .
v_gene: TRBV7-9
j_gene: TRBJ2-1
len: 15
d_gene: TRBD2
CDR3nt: TGTGCCACCAACCCTATAGCGGGGGACACCAATGAGCAGTTCTTC
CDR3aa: CATNPIAGDTNEQFF

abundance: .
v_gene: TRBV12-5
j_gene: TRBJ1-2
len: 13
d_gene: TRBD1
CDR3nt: TGTGCTAGTGCGCAGGACAGGATAAGTCGCTACACCTTC
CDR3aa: CASAQDRISRYTF

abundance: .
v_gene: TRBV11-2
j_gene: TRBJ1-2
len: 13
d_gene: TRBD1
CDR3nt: TGTGCCAGCACCTTGGGACAGGGGGGTGGCTACACCTTC
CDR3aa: CASTLGQGGGYTF

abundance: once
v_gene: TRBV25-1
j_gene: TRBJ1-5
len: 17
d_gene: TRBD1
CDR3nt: TGTGCCATCCCGGGGGGGACAGGGATATGGGAGTATCAGCCCCAGCATTTT
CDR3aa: CAIPGGTGIWEYQPQHF